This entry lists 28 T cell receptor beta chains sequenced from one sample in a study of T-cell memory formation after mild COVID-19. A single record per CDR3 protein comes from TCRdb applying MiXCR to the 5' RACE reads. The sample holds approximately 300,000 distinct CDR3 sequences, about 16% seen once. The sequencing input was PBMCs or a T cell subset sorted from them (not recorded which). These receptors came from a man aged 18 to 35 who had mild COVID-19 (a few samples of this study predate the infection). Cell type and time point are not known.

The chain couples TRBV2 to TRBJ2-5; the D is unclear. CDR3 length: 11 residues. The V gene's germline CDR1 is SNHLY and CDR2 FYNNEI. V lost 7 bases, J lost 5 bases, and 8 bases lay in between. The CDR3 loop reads CASTIMETQYF. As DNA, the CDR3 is TGTGCCAGCACCATTATGGAGACCCAGTACTTC.

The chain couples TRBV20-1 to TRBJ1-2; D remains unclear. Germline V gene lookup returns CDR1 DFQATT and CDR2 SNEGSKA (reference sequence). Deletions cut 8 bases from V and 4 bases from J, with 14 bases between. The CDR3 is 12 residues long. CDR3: CSPLGGPYGYTF. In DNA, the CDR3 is TGCAGTCCCCTTGGAGGGCCCTATGGCTACACCTTC.

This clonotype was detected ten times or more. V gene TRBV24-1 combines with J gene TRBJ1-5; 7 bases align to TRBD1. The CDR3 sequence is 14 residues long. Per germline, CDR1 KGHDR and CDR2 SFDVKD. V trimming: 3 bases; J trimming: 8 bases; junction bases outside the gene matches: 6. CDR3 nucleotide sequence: TGTGCCACCAGTGATCCCCAGGGGGAGGAGCCCCAGCATTTT. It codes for CATSDPQGEEPQHF.

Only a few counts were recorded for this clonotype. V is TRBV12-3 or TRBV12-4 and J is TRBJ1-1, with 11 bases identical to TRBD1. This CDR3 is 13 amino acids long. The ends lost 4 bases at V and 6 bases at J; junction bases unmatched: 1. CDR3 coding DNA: TGTGCCAGCAGTTGGGGACAGGGGGCTGAAGCTTTCTTT. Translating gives CASSWGQGAEAFF.

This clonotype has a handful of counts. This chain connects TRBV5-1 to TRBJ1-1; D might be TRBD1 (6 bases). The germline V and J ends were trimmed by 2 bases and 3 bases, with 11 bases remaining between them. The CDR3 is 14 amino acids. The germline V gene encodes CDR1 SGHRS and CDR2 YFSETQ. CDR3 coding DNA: TGCGCCAGCAGCTTTGACGGGGGCGACACTGAAGCTTTCTTT. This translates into CASSFDGGDTEAFF.

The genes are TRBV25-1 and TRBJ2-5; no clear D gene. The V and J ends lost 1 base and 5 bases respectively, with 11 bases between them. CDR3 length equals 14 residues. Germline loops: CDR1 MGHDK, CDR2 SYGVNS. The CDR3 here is CASSESDRSETQYF. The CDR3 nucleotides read TGTGCCAGCAGTGAATCGGACCGTTCGGAGACCCAGTACTTC.

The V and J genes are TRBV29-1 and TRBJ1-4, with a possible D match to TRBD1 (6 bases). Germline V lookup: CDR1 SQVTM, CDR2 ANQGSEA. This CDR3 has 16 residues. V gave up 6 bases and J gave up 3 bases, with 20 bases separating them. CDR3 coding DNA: TGCAGCGTCCGGGGGGCAGGTAGCGCGGCTAATGAAAAACTGTTTTTT. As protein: CSVRGAGSAANEKLFF.

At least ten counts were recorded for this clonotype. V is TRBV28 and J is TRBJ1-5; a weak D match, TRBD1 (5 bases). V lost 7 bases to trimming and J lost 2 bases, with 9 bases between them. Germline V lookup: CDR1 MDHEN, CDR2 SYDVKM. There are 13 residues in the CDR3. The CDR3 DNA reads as TGTGCCAGCAACAGGTACGGCAATCAGCCCCAGCATTTT. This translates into CASNRYGNQPQHF.

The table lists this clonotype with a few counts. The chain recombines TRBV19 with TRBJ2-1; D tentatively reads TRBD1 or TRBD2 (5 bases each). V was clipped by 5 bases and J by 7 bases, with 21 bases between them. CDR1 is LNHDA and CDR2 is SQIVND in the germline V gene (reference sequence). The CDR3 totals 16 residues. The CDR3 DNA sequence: TGTGCCAGTAGTGTCAACCGTCCGGGACCCAGGAATGAGCAGTTCTTC. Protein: CASSVNRPGPRNEQFF.

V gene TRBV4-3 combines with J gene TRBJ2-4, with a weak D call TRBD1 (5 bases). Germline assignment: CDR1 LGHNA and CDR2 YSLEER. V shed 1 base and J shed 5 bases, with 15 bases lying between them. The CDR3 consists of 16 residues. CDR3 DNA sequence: TGCGCCAGCAGCCAAGCCTCAGGGTCGGCCGAAAACATTCAGTACTTC. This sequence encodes CASSQASGSAENIQYF.

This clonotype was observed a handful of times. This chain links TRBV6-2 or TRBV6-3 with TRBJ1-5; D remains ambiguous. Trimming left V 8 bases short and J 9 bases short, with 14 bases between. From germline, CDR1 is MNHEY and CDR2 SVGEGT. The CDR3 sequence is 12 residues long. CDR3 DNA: TGTGCCAGCCGTGCCGGGTCAGGGCCCCAGCATTTT. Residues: CASRAGSGPQHF.

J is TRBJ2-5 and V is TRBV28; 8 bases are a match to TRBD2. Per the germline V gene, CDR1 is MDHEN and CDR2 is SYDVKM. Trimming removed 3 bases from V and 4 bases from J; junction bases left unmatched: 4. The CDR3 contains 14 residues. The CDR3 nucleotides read TGTGCCAGCAGTTTTGGACTAGCCGTAGAGACCCAGTACTTC. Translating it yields CASSFGLAVETQYF. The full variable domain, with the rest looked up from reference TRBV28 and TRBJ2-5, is DVKVTQSSRYLVKRTGEKVFLECVQDMDHENMFWYRQDPGLGLRLIYFSYDVKMKEKGDIPEGYSVSREKKERFSLILESASTNQTSMYLCASSFGLAVETQYFGPGTRLLVL.

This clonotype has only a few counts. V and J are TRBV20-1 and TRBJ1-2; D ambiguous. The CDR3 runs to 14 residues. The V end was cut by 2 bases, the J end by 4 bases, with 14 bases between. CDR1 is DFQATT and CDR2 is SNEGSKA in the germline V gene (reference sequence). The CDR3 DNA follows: TGCAGTGCTAGACCTCACCCGGCGGCCTATGGCTACACCTTC. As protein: CSARPHPAAYGYTF.

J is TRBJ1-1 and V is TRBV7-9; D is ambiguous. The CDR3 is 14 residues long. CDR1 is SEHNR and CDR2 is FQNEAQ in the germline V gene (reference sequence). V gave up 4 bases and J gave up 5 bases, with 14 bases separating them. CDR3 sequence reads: CASSSRVSRTEAFF. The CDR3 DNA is TGTGCCAGCAGCTCTAGGGTTAGCAGGACTGAAGCTTTCTTT.

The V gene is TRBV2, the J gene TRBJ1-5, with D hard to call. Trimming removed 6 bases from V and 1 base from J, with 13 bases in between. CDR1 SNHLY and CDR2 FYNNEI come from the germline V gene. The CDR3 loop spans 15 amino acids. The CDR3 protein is CASSLGDGSNQPQHF. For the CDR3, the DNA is TGTGCCAGCAGCCTGGGAGACGGAAGCAATCAGCCCCAGCATTTT.

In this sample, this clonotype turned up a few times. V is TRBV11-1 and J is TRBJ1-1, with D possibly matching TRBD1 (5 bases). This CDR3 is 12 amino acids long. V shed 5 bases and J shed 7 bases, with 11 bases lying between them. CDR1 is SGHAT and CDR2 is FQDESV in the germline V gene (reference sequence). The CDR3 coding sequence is TGTGCCAGCAGCGCCGACAGAAGTGAAGCTTTCTTT. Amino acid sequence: CASSADRSEAFF.

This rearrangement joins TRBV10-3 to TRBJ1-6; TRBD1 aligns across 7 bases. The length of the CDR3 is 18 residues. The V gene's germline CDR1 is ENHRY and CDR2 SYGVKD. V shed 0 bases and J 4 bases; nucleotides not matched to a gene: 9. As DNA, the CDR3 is TGTGCCATCAGTGAGTCAAGGACAGGAGGTCCTTATAATTCACCCCTCCACTTT. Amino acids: CAISESRTGGPYNSPLHF.

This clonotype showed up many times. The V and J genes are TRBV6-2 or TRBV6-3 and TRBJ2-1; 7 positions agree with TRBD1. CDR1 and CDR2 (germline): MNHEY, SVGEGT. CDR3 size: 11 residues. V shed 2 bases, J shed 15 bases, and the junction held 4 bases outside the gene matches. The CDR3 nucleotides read TGTGCCAGCAGTTACATAGGGGGCCTGTTCTTC. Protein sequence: CASSYIGGLFF.

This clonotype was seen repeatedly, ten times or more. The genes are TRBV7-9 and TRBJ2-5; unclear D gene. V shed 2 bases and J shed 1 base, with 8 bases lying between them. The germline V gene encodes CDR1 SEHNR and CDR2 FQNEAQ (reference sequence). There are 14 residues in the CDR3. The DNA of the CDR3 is TGTGCCAGCAGCTTACATAATTTCCAAGAGACCCAGTACTTC. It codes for CASSLHNFQETQYF.

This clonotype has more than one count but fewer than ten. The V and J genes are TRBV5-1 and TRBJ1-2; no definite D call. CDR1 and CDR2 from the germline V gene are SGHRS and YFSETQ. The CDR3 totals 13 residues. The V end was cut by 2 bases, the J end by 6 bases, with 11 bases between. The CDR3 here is CASSFGPGNGYTF. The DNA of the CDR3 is TGCGCCAGCAGCTTCGGCCCGGGGAATGGCTACACCTTC.

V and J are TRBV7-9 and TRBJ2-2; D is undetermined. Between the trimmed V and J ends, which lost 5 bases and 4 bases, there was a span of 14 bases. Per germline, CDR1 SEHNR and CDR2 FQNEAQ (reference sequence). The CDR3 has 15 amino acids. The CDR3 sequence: CASSRGGSLTGELFF. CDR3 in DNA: TGTGCCAGCAGCCGAGGCGGTAGCCTCACCGGGGAGCTGTTTTTT. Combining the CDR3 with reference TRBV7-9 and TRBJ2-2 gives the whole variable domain DTGVSQNPRHKITKRGQNVTFRCDPISEHNRLYWYRQTLGQGPEFLTYFQNEAQLEKSRLLSDRFSAERPKGSFSTLEIQRTEQGDSAMYLCASSRGGSLTGELFFGEGSRLTVL.

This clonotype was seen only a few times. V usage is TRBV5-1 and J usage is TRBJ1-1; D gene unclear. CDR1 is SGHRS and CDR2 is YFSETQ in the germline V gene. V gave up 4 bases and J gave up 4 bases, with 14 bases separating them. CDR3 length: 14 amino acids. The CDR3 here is CASSGPLRGTEAFF. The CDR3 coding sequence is TGCGCCAGCAGCGGACCGCTCCGGGGCACTGAAGCTTTCTTT. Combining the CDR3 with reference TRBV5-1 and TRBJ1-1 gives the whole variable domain KAGVTQTPRYLIKTRGQQVTLSCSPISGHRSVSWYQQTPGQGLQFLFEYFSETQRNKGNFPGRFSGRQFSNSRSEMNVSTLELGDSALYLCASSGPLRGTEAFFGQGTRLTVV.

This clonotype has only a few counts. This chain's CDR3 is CASRGQGAQPQHF. The CDR3 DNA is TGTGCCAGCAGGGGACAGGGGGCTCAGCCCCAGCATTTT. This sequence joins TRBV6-2 or TRBV6-3 and TRBJ1-5; 12 bases match TRBD1. The V gene's germline CDR1 is MNHEY and CDR2 SVGEGT. V was clipped by 6 bases and J by 6 bases; unmatched bases: 0. The CDR3 spans 13 residues.

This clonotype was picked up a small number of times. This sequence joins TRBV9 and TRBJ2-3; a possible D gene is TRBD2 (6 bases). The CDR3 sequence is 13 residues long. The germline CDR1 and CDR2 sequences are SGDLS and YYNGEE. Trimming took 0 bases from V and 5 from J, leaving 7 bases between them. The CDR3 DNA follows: TGTGCCAGCAGCGTAGGGGGGGAAGATACGCAGTATTTT. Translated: CASSVGGEDTQYF.

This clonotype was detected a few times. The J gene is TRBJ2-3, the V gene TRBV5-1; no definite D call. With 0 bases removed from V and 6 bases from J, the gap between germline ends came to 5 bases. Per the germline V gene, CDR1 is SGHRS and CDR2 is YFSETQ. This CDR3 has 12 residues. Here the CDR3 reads CASSLAVDTQYF. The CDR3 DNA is TGCGCCAGCAGCTTGGCAGTGGATACGCAGTATTTT.

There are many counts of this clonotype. In DNA, the CDR3 is TGCGCCAGCAGTTCCTCCGGGACTAGCACGCAGTATTTT. This sequence encodes CASSSSGTSTQYF. The chain recombines TRBV10-2 with TRBJ2-3, with TRBD2 identical over 9 bases. CDR1 and CDR2 from the germline V gene are WSHSY and SAAADI. J gave up 9 bases and V 5 bases, and 6 bases lay outside the gene matches. The CDR3 loop spans 13 amino acids.

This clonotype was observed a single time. DNA of the CDR3: TGCAGTGCTAGAGAATTGGGACTACCGAACACTGAAGCTTTCTTT. Residues: CSARELGLPNTEAFF. The chain employs TRBV20-1 and TRBJ1-1; TRBD1 is a possible D gene (5 bases). The V end lost 0 bases, the J end lost 1 base, and 12 bases lay between the germline ends. The CDR3 covers 15 residues. CDR1 is DFQATT, CDR2 SNEGSKA, per germline (reference sequence).

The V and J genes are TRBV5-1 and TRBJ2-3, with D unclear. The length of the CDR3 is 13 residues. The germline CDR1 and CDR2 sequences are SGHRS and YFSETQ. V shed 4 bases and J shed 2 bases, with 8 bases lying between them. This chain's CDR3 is CASSNGFTDTQYF. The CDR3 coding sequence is TGCGCCAGCAGCAACGGGTTCACAGATACGCAGTATTTT.